The clone carrying this TCR beta chain has just a few counts. Its specificity is not known. The data originate from a study of blood T cells in healthy people across ages. V shed 0 bases and J shed 8 bases, with 11 bases lying between them. In germline, CDR1 is SGHDT, CDR2 YYEEEE. This CDR3 is 13 amino acids long. Then a second PCR, running roughly 7 to 11 cycles, was carried out with a sample-barcoded 5' primer and a J-beta primer mix. MiXCR, run by TCRdb on the 5' RACE reads, gives a single entry per CDR3 protein. The data contain roughly 800,000 distinct CDR3 sequences, 25% to 30% of them singletons. Whole-study results and caveats: Those diversity estimates obtained from one million T cells were thought to be underestimates.

The sample also formed part of further work on T cells of mothers and their children.

This receptor was obtained from a boy between 10 and 17 years old in good health. The chain links TRBV5-6 to TRBJ1-2; D is unclear. Specimen: blood. The CDR3 spells CASSLAGIDGYTF. The CDR3 DNA reads TGTGCCAGCAGCTTGGCCGGGATTGACGGCTACACCTTC.